This TCR beta chain was recorded in a study of T cell responses to AZD1222 COVID-19 vaccine (dated by TCRdb to the early 2020s). For the wider study: AZD1222 recipients with second doses at about 4 weeks or about 12 weeks were pooled, because spike-specific TCR depth and breadth did not differ between schedules. TCR sequencing covered 233 trial participants: 207 given two doses of AZD1222 and 26 given two doses of MenACWY control vaccine. Trial participants were enrolled by age into subgroups of 18-55, 56-69 and 70-plus years, and around 150, 29 and 61 TCR-sequenced participants, respectively, were included in these subgroups. The full study reports these points: Reportedly, almost half of the unique spike-specific TCRs recognized epitopes lying outside the regions that are mutated in the B.1.351 and B.1.1.7 variants. Only 5 to 7 AZD1222 recipients were SARS-CoV-2 seropositive at baseline, limiting conclusions about previously exposed vaccinees. Spike-specific TCR breadth and depth rose significantly after two AZD1222 doses compared with day 0 and with MenACWY recipients. No day 14 peak-response samples were available, so repertoires were characterized only after the peak T cell response. Participants were mostly white British and included more females than males, and it was suggested by the authors that clonal diversity may have been underestimated. The 56-69-year group was small, and its depth increase did not reach significance, likely because of low power. CD4 TCRs associated with the vaccine covered the entire spike protein, and the dominant responses were in regions 160-218 and 743-854.

Comments on this clone: The antigen it binds to is not known. Base qualities are missing; no much larger clone stands one base away.

The CDR3 regions of human TCRbeta chains were analyzed by immunosequencing. In the paper's pipeline: TCRs in the repertoires were compared against a reference library of SARS-CoV-2-specific TCRs that had been generated with the MIRA antigen-specificity platform. Breadth meant the fraction of unique TCRs that were SARS-CoV-2-associated, whereas depth meant the fraction of total T cells that were SARS-CoV-2-associated. Using the MIRA data, each spike-specific TCR was mapped to the spike region that the TCR reacts to and placed in a CD4 or CD8 class. Log10-transformed breadth and depth values were compared by one-way ANOVA with Sidak's multiple comparisons tests. TCRdb's version of the immuneACCESS table is confined to in-frame rearrangements and falls short of the full clone set. An unresolved V gene accounts for under half of the shortfall where checked; the remainder is of unknown origin. V and J calls and clone size are copied from that table; D and trimming were computed from the DNA. The sample includes 100,000 to 140,000 clones, with more than 80% observed a single time. The ten largest clones capture about 7% of the sample.

Read against the paper, the sample's time point label means: baseline before first vaccination. The vaccinee samples were drawn from two UK trials, COV001 and COV002, one of which was a single-blind randomized controlled phase 2/3 trial testing AZD1222 (ChAdOx1 nCoV-19) in healthy adults. For TCRbeta chain sequencing, PBMC samples from trial participants were taken at day 0 and at day 28 after the second dose. The CDR1 and CDR2 encoded by the germline V gene (reference sequence) are SEHNR and FQNEAQ. V trim: 4 bases; J trim: 5 bases; unmatched bases: 5. Counted from cysteine to phenylalanine, this CDR3 has 15 amino acids. Of the read, only the CDR3 DNA is kept; its 45 bases are in frame from base 1.

The specimen was peripheral blood, collected on day 0 of AZD1222 vaccination. The chain joins TRBV7-9 to TRBJ1-6, and TRBD1 matches 7 of the central bases. The receptor's source is an adult in good health. The CDR3 reads as follows: CASSSGTDNNSPLHF. The sequenced DNA is TGTGCCAGCAGCTCCGGGACAGACAATAATTCACCCCTCCACTTT.